These 4 T cell receptor beta chains were all obtained from the same sample, sequenced in a study of blood T cells in healthy people across ages. Through a sample-barcoded 5' primer and a J-beta primer mix, a second PCR was run for about 7 to 12 cycles. Via MiXCR, TCRdb re-called the 5' RACE reads, giving one row per CDR3 protein. The table records 910,000 or so distinct CDR3 sequences, just over 50% of them present only once. Sequenced material: blood. The receptor source for this set is a woman aged 55-69 years in good health.

The gene calls are TRBV18 and TRBJ1-5, with TRBD1 identical over 9 bases. V gave up 3 bases and J gave up 1 base; unmatched junction bases: 16. The CDR3 consists of 20 residues. Per the germline V gene, CDR1 is KGHSH and CDR2 is LQKENI. DNA of the CDR3: TGTGCCAGCTCACCGTCCGTTGGACAGGGGAAATTATTAAGCAATCAGCCCCAGCATTTT. Protein sequence: CASSPSVGQGKLLSNQPQHF.

This clonotype was detected once. This sequence joins TRBV2 and TRBJ2-7; tentative D call: TRBD2 (5 bases). The DNA matches TRBJ2-5 better at its end, which makes the J call doubtful. Germline assignment: CDR1 SNHLY and CDR2 FYNNEI. This CDR3 has 14 amino acids. In DNA form, the CDR3 reads TGTGCCAGCAGTGAAGACCCGGGGTGGGAGACCCAGTACTTC. This codes for CASSEDPGWETQYF.

There are a few counts of this clonotype. The chain carries TRBV20-1 and TRBJ2-7; D might be TRBD2 (7 bases). V was shortened by 1 base and J by 3 bases, with 13 bases between the two germline ends. CDR3 size: 14 residues. Looked up from germline, CDR1 is DFQATT and CDR2 is SNEGSKA (reference sequence). The CDR3 coding sequence is TGCAGTGCTAGAGGAGGGGGGGGCTACTACGAGCAGTACTTC. Its translation is CSARGGGGYYEQYF.

This clonotype was seen a handful of times. The chain uses TRBV7-2 and TRBJ2-6, with unresolved D. This CDR3 comprises 16 residues. V shed 0 bases and J shed 0 bases, with 6 bases lying between them. From germline, CDR1 is SGHTA and CDR2 FQGNSA. CDR3: CASSLARFSGANVLTF. As DNA, the CDR3 is TGTGCCAGCAGCTTAGCTCGGTTCTCTGGGGCCAACGTCCTGACTTTC.